These T cell receptor beta chains were read from a single sample in a study of blood T cell repertoires in COVID-19. Method: immunoSEQ multiplex PCR; TCRdb's copy keeps in-frame clones and lacks some. The sample lists tens of thousands of clones, approximately 90% occurring once. The specimen sequenced was peripheral blood. These receptors all come from a human donor with active COVID-19. The donor label of this sample is uncertain. The CDR3 runs from the conserved cysteine through the conserved F or W. A D gene is named only where the DNA matches it firmly. Not all rows give a size; the values are once, few, many and, for expanded clones, a class.

J	size	D	V	DNA	CDR3
TRBJ1-1	NA	NA	TRBV27	TGTGCCAGCAGTTCCCACAGGATACTCCCTGAAGCTTTCTTT	CASSSHRILPEAFF
TRBJ2-3	NA	NA	TRBV18	TGTGCCAGCTCCCTGAGGAGGGCTAGCACAGATACGCAGTATTTT	CASSLRRASTDTQYF
TRBJ2-1	once	TRBD2	TRBV24-1	TGTGCCACCAGTGGGACTAGCGTTCAGAAGAATGAGCAGTTCTTC	CATSGTSVQKNEQFF
TRBJ2-7	NA	TRBD1	TRBV27	TGTGCCAGCAGTCCGTACCAACCTGGGACAGGGTTGGGCGAGCAGTACTTC	CASSPYQPGTGLGEQYF
TRBJ2-7	NA	TRBD2	TRBV27	TGTGCCAGCAGTTTATGGTACGGGAGGGCAAGCGAGCAGTACTTC	CASSLWYGRASEQYF
TRBJ2-3	NA	NA	TRBV9	TGTGCCAGCAGCATCGGGACTTACACAGATACGCAGTATTTT	CASSIGTYTDTQYF
TRBJ2-1	NA	TRBD2	TRBV24-1	TGTGCCACTCAACCGACTAGCGGGAGGCTCGATGAGCAGTTCTTC	CATQPTSGRLDEQFF
TRBJ1-6	few	NA	TRBV6-4	TGTGCCAGCAGTGACGCTCCCGGACAATCTAATTCACCCCTCCACTTT	CASSDAPGQSNSPLHF
TRBJ1-2	NA	NA	TRBV6-2/TRBV6-3	TGTGCCAGCAGTTACCGGCCGGACAGCAACTATGGCTACACCTTC	CASSYRPDSNYGYTF
TRBJ1-1	NA	TRBD1	TRBV4-1	TGCGCCAGCAGCCCACGGGACAGTGGGGCCACTGAAGCTTTCTTT	CASSPRDSGATEAFF
TRBJ1-5	NA	NA	TRBV7-2	TGTGCCAGCAGCTTGGGGAGGGCTCAGCCCCAGCATTTT	CASSLGRAQPQHF
TRBJ2-3	NA	TRBD2	TRBV7-9	TGTGCCAGCAGCCCTGGACTAGCGGGACCCCTTAGAGATACGCAGTATTTT	CASSPGLAGPLRDTQYF
TRBJ1-1	NA	NA	TRBV3-1/TRBV3-2	TGTGCCAGCAGCCCCCGACGGGGCACTGAAGCTTTCTTT	CASSPRRGTEAFF
TRBJ2-3	NA	TRBD2	TRBV9	TGTGCCAGCAGCGCAGGGACTAGCGGGAGGGCCGCGGAGCATACGCAGTATTTT	CASSAGTSGRAAEHTQYF
TRBJ1-2	NA	TRBD1	TRBV18	TGTGCCAGCTCACCCGAAACAGGGGACACCTATGGCTACACCTTC	CASSPETGDTYGYTF
TRBJ2-5	NA	TRBD2	TRBV5-8	TGTGCCAGCAGCTTGGGCATACTAGCGGGAGGGCAAGAGACCCAGTACTTC	CASSLGILAGGQETQYF
TRBJ2-6	NA	NA	TRBV28	TGTGCCAGCAGTTTATGGCAGGGCTCTGGGGCCAACGTCCTGACTTTC	CASSLWQGSGANVLTF
TRBJ2-3	NA	TRBD2	TRBV2	TGTGCCAGCATAGAGTTAGCGGGGGCAGTTTCGCAGTATTTT	CASIELAGAVSQYF
TRBJ2-7	NA	TRBD1	TRBV5-8	TGTGCCAGCAGCCTAGGGACAGGGGTTTTCGAGCAGTACTTC	CASSLGTGVFEQYF
TRBJ1-6	NA	NA	TRBV11-2	TGTGCCAGCAGCCCACAGGAGGGCCTTAGCTCCTATAATTCACCCCTCCACTTT	CASSPQEGLSSYNSPLHF
TRBJ2-5	NA	NA	TRBV15	TGTGCCACCAGCAGAGAGGGACTCCAAGAGACCCAGTACTTC	CATSREGLQETQYF
TRBJ2-7	NA	NA	TRBV7-3	TGTGCCAGCAGCGCGGACAGAAACTACGAGCAGTACTTC	CASSADRNYEQYF